This T cell receptor (beta chain) is from a study of cytomegalovirus exposure and HLA in healthy donors (dated by TCRdb to about 2017). With regard to the full study: An earlier analysis of about 530 of the donors reported 250 to 350 Gb of sequence data and roughly 120 million unique TCR beta sequences obtained from roughly 180 million T cells. Approximately 310 gigabases of sequencing data and roughly 80 million unique TCR sequences made up an early release that covered approximately 620 HLA-typed donors. Of the 300 to 450 genotyped donors, 65% to 90% were placed in the genetic ancestry cluster associated with self-reported Caucasian donors. The aim of the study was to test whether cataloging public T cell receptors could identify signatures of past pathogen exposure. The T cell repertoires of some 700 subjects were profiled by immunosequencing and related to cytomegalovirus serostatus. Besides the first cohort of around 700 subjects, a separate validation cohort made up of 120 different subjects was used. To predict cytomegalovirus infection status, the study combined high-throughput TCR immunosequencing, statistical association of individual TCRs with disease status, and machine learning. In a later analysis, previously published TCR beta repertoires from several hundred donors were re-analyzed and high-resolution HLA genotyping was added so that TCR occurrence patterns could be studied. Rather than using new phenotypic data, the later analysis identified candidate immune exposures from TCR beta sequences and from how often those sequences occurred across donors. To decide whether each TCR beta V gene segment behaved as functional or pseudogenic, an earlier analysis of 587 of the donors relied on high-throughput TCR beta sequencing. Donor age, sex, ethnicity and CMV serostatus were collected together with the repertoire data. In a later genetic analysis, genome-wide SNP genotypes for about 65% of the 666 donors were used, and that subset was treated as a discovery cohort. Every discovery cohort repertoire had been produced on one sequencing platform. HLA typing covered class I and class II loci at four-digit resolution. Typing coverage varied by locus: roughly 620-630 donors for A, B, C, DRB1 and DQB1; under 550 for DQA1; about 570 for DPA1; around 490 for DPB1. Roughly 5 DR-DQ haplotypes were treated as single units for association and clustering because of strong linkage in the cohort. Among around 400 genotyped donors of the cohort, an average of roughly 230,000 unique TCR beta nucleotide sequences was sequenced per donor, of which about 19% were non-productive. Points the paper makes about the study in general: A later genetic analysis reported fewer N-insertions in productive TCRs among donors in an Asian-associated ancestry cluster than the approximately 700-donor mean. A cluster of highly shared sequence variants was judged likely to be a technical artifact of the sequencing pipeline. A later analysis associated 16,951 TCR beta sequences with specific HLA alleles at a false discovery rate of 0.05. Because HLA typing was unavailable for some donors at each locus, only the typed subset was used in association tests. In both the original and validation cohorts, the classifier was reported to diagnose cytomegalovirus status with high specificity and sensitivity. The authors suggested that the approach could potentially be generalized to other disease states and immunological phenotypes. The earlier analysis of about 600 of the donors excluded approximately 15 rarely observed V segments, including chromosome 9 orphons, because counts were too low. In a later analysis, HLA-associated TCR beta chains showed more clonal expansion and lower generation probabilities than non-associated chains that were equally common. Roughly uniform sequencing depth across donors was assumed in presence/absence analyses, although this assumption may not hold. A later analysis found that TCR association rates varied across HLA loci, with DRB1 alleles showing the most associated TCRs and HLA-C alleles the fewest. For the cohort, immune exposure information was limited to CMV serostatus. Several of the top co-occurrence clusters appeared to be linked to parvovirus B19, influenza, CMV and Epstein-Barr virus, according to a later analysis. V-gene and J-gene trimming of TCR beta chains was associated with a missense DCLRE1C variant in a later genetic analysis, and the association was replicated in an independent cohort. A total of roughly 160 TCR beta chains were listed by the study as associated with cytomegalovirus. Linkage disequilibrium might explain the correlated functional status among segregating V segments, but an unknown experimental factor could not be excluded. A further reported finding was that TCR beta sequences accurately predicted the HLA-A and HLA-B alleles for most subjects in the first cohort. In a later analysis, most CMV-associated TCR beta chains were found to appear HLA-restricted, with HLA associations seemingly driven largely by CMV exposure. While some public TCRs were present in many individuals, most TCR sequences turned up only very rarely across donors. Three of the identified cytomegalovirus-associated TCR beta chains were confirmed in vitro to be specific for cytomegalovirus antigens. Broadly in line with IMGT annotations, most TCR beta V segments showed up in productive rearrangements about 87% or about 30% of the time in an earlier analysis of several hundred of the donors. The cohort was sequenced for TCR beta chains only, and without alpha or paired-chain data the features that could be detected were limited. When HLA alleles, especially DR and DQ, strongly co-occurred, TCR associations were difficult to assign to individual alleles. Some IMGT-functional V segments, including TRBV6-2 and TRBV6-3, could not be told apart with the 87-base-pair reads, so those segments were excluded.

The receptor library was made with the immunoSEQ multiplex PCR assay. A mixture of 60 forward primers for TCR Vbeta segments and 13 reverse primers for TCR Jbeta segments was used in the multiplex PCR. Amplification of the CDR3 region of rearranged TCR beta genes was performed with a multiplex PCR assay on genomic DNA. The amplified TCR beta libraries were sequenced on the Illumina HiSeq System as 87-base-pair reads. The paper's data handling went like this. A later analysis counted approximately 84 million unique TCR beta chains across the 670 or so repertoires, and around 9.9 million of these chains were shared by at least two donors. Raw reads were error-corrected and collapsed into unique sequences with a nearest-neighbor algorithm that merged closely related sequences to remove PCR and sequencing errors. Alignment of CDR3 sequences to IMGT reference sequences was used to assign V, D and J gene segments. For a sequence to be retained, a match of at least six nucleotides was required to both a V gene segment and a J gene segment. A rearrangement counted as productive if the CDR3 had no stop codons and remained in frame with V and J, and every other rearrangement counted as non-productive. CDR3 was defined according to IMGT convention as the region running from the second conserved V-encoded cysteine to the conserved J-encoded phenylalanine. In an earlier analysis of roughly 580 of the donors, sequences lacking an unambiguous match to a single V gene segment were excluded. An earlier analysis of 587 of the donors classified V segments as functional when productive rearrangements were above 56.7% and as segregating when the standard deviation between donors was above 5%. A statistical classification framework was developed to diagnose cytomegalovirus status using the catalog of TCR beta chain sequences. V and J gene assignment, in a later analysis, came from comparing TCR nucleotide sequences with IMGT/GENE-DB human TR gene sequences. A later analysis assigned CDR3 sequences and most-parsimonious VDJ recombination scenarios with the TCRdist pipeline. In a later analysis, every TCR beta chain was defined by the combination of its CDR3 amino acid sequence and its V-gene family, and reads without a unique V-gene family were dropped. As a way to deal with suspected cross-contamination and a sequencing artifact, a later analysis dropped over 550 nucleotide sequences that were highly shared and had low generation probability. For each public chain, a later analysis derived a clonal expansion index from normalized ranks of inferred template counts within each repertoire. A later analysis computed generation probabilities with a VDJ recombination model fitted to out-of-frame rearrangements, and checked the results against IGoR. In a later analysis, hypergeometric tests were used to score TCR-TCR, TCR-HLA and TCR-CMV co-occurrence, with a repertoire-size bias correction applied to TCR pairs. A later analysis estimated false discovery rates by permuting HLA or CMV assignments 20 times. In a later analysis, co-occurring TCRs were grouped using DBSCAN, and TCRdist sequence similarity was added for clustering within HLA-allele-positive subsets. Repertoires with fewer than 30,000 or more than 120,000 public chains were left out of co-occurrence clustering, as were five repertoires with anomalous nucleotide sharing. Entries here come from immuneACCESS through TCRdb and include only in-frame sequences with V and J called. Some clones fail to appear in such tables; in the studies checked, an unresolved V gene covers under half of the shortfall, and the cause of the remainder is unknown. Clone size and V and J calls were adopted from that table, with D and trimming inferred from the DNA. In all, the sample holds 130,000 or so clones, and over 60% of those were seen once. Of the sample, around 1.5% is held by the ten largest clones.

About this clone itself: Its antigen target is currently unknown. Base qualities are not recorded, but no much larger clone differs from it by a single base.

V sheds 0 bases and J sheds 8 bases, leaving 9 bases between their ends. CDR1 and CDR2 are read off the germline V gene as SGDLS and YYNGEE. Including the terminal cysteine and phenylalanine, the CDR3 comprises 13 residues. Of the read, only the CDR3 DNA is kept; its 39 bases are in frame from base 1. In total, approximately 690 healthy bone marrow donors made up the cohort. At the time of sampling, every cohort member was nominally healthy, though immune exposures that went unrecorded were likely present. The donor tested CMV seronegative, placing the donor among the roughly 340 seronegative members of the cohort. A peripheral blood sample was provided by each donor, and peripheral blood mononuclear cells were used for TCR beta sequencing. Genomic DNA extraction from the blood cell samples was performed with the Qiagen DNeasy Blood Extraction Kit.

The sequence links TRBV9 to TRBJ1-5, with the D gene uncertain. The sequencing input was PBMCs. This TCR was recovered from a female donor in good health and CMV-seronegative. The nucleotides are TGTGCCAGCAGCGTAGATAAGGAGAAGCCCCAGCATTTT. Translated, this gives CASSVDKEKPQHF.